A single sample gave rise to the 30 T cell receptor beta chains below, sequenced in a study of metastatic and nonmetastatic thyroid tumors. Patients had received no treatment of any kind before thyroid surgery. Via MiXCR, TCRdb re-called the PCR reads. The sample has about 16,000 clones, roughly an eighth seen once. Sequenced material: tumor tissue. The receptors were sampled from a female donor with papillary thyroid cancer or a benign thyroid nodule (not recorded which). Some clones in this sample may be carry-over from other donors' samples.

This clone was observed many times. Since a much larger clone is just one base distant, this may be a read error. The chain combines TRBV19 with TRBJ1-6, with 11 bases identical to TRBD1. The germline CDR1 and CDR2 sequences are LNHDA and SQIVND (reference sequence). The CDR3 runs 14 residues. V lost 9 bases, J lost 10 bases, and 8 bases stayed unmatched. In nucleotides, the CDR3 is TGTGCCAGCGGGACAGGGGGGGTAGAATCACCCCTCCACTTT. Encoded protein: CASGTGGVESPLHF.

The rearrangement joins TRBV5-6 to TRBJ1-1, with D tentatively TRBD1 (6 bases). CDR3 length: 14 amino acids. V was clipped by 2 bases and J by 4 bases, with 12 bases between them. Germline V gives CDR1 SGHDT, CDR2 YYEEEE. The CDR3 nucleotides read TGTGCCAGCAGCTTTCGTGAAGGGGGCACTGAAGCTTTCTTT. It specifies CASSFREGGTEAFF.

On this clone: This may come from a read error, since a much larger clone is one base off. Other nucleotide sequences from this sample produce the same CDR3. This chain links TRBV6-1 with TRBJ2-3; D perhaps matches TRBD2 (7 bases). Germline V gives CDR1 MNHNS, CDR2 SASEGT. The CDR3 runs 13 residues. Trimming pared 7 bases from V and 2 bases from J, leaving 10 bases between. CDR3 in DNA: TGTGCCAGCACGCGGGGGCCCACAGATACGCAGTATTTT. Protein: CASTRGPTDTQYF.

Ten or more counts support this clone. One end of the junction does not line up with germline, which may come from a read error. This sequence joins TRBV4-3 and TRBJ2-6, with D perhaps assigned TRBD1 or TRBD2 (5 bases each). Per the germline V gene, CDR1 is LGHNA and CDR2 is YSLEER. The CDR3 extends over 17 amino acids. CDR3: CASSQDWGFSGANALTF. The CDR3 nucleotides are TGCGCCAGCAGCCAAGATTGGGGGTTCTCTGGGGCCAACGCCCTGACTTTC.

By sample fraction, this clone is medium-sized. V and J are TRBV4-1 and TRBJ1-3; D not resolved. V gave up 2 bases and J gave up 0 bases, with 11 bases separating them. Looked up from germline, CDR1 is MGHRA and CDR2 is YSYEKL. This CDR3 is built from 16 residues. The CDR3 DNA sequence: TGCGCCAGCAGCCAAACAACCGCCGGCTCTGGAAACACCATATATTTT. Encoded protein: CASSQTTAGSGNTIYF.

The chain uses TRBV3-1 and TRBJ2-3; 10 bases map to TRBD2. The germline V gene has CDR1 LGHDT and CDR2 YNNKEL (reference sequence). This CDR3 spans 18 amino acids. Unmatched junction bases numbered 12, after V lost 4 bases and J lost 2 bases. CDR3 sequence (DNA): TGTGCCAGCAGCCCACTGTGGTCCGGACTAGCGGACACAGATACGCAGTATTTT. Its translation is CASSPLWSGLADTDTQYF.

This clone was seen at least ten times. This chain connects TRBV6-5 to TRBJ1-2; 9 positions match TRBD1. The ends lost 0 bases at V and 7 bases at J; junction bases unmatched: 15. Germline loops: CDR1 MNHEY, CDR2 SVGAGI. There are 18 residues in the CDR3. CDR3 loop: CASSYSSRSGDRVIGYTF. CDR3 coding DNA: TGTGCCAGCAGTTACTCGTCACGATCCGGGGACAGGGTCATTGGCTACACCTTC.

Ten or more counts support this clone. The chain is built from TRBV29-1 and TRBJ1-1; 12 bases match TRBD1. J gave up 3 bases and V 5 bases, and 7 bases lay outside the gene matches. This CDR3 has 15 residues. Germline-derived CDR1 and CDR2 are SQVTM and ANQGSEA. For the CDR3, the DNA is TGCAGCGTTCCCGGGACAGGGGGCTGGGACACTGAAGCTTTCTTT. Its protein product is CSVPGTGGWDTEAFF.

The chain uses TRBV6-2 or TRBV6-3 and TRBJ2-7; 8 bases align to TRBD2. The junction had 11 bases not matched to a gene; V was cut back by 7 bases and J by 3 bases. Germline assignment: CDR1 MNHEY and CDR2 SVGEGT. CDR3 length: 15 amino acids. The CDR3 region is CASTPRGGLGYEQYF. For the CDR3, the DNA is TGTGCCAGCACCCCCCGGGGGGGATTAGGCTACGAGCAGTACTTC.

This clone was counted ten times or more. The chain carries TRBV6-1 and TRBJ2-2, with D perhaps assigned TRBD1 or TRBD2 (5 bases each). V shed 2 bases and J shed 6 bases, with 7 bases lying between them. This CDR3 is 13 amino acids long. In germline, CDR1 is MNHNS, CDR2 SASEGT. The CDR3 nucleotides read TGTGCCAGCAGTGAATGGGGGTCCGGGGAGCTGTTTTTT. This encodes CASSEWGSGELFF.

The table lists this clone with many counts. A read error may account for a junction end that differs from germline. The chain combines TRBV2 with TRBJ2-5; TRBD1 matches 7 bases. Germline values: CDR1 SNHLY, CDR2 FYNNEI. This CDR3 region has 15 residues. The CDR3 protein is CASSEGRGGQKTQYF. The DNA of the CDR3 is TGTGCCAGCAGTGAAGGGAGAGGGGGCCAAAAGACCCAGTACTTC.

This clone was counted between two and nine times. The rearrangement links TRBV19 to TRBJ2-7; perhaps TRBD2 as D (5 bases). Germline loops: CDR1 LNHDA, CDR2 SQIVND (reference sequence). The CDR3 sequence is 11 residues long. The V and J ends lost 1 base and 7 bases respectively, with 5 bases between them. CDR3 residues: CASSIAGEQYF. The CDR3, as DNA: TGTGCCAGTAGTATAGCGGGGGAGCAGTACTTC.

This clone is categorized as medium-sized (0.01 to 0.1%). The chain links TRBV11-2 to TRBJ2-1, with D perhaps TRBD2 (7 bases). Trimming removed 0 bases at V and 6 bases at J, with 15 bases between. Germline CDR1 SGHAT, CDR2 FQNNGV. The CDR3 spans 16 residues. CDR3 DNA sequence: TGTGCCAGCAGCTTAGACCGGGGGGCGCTTGGCAATGAGCAGTTCTTC. This sequence encodes CASSLDRGALGNEQFF.

Ten or more counts support this clone. The V gene is TRBV12-3 or TRBV12-4, the J gene TRBJ1-2; no clear D gene. V lost 1 base and J lost 3, with 6 bases in between. The CDR3 sequence is 13 residues long. Here the CDR3 DNA reads TGTGCCAGCAGTTTAGGACTGGACTATGGCTACACCTTC. As protein: CASSLGLDYGYTF.

This clone came up many times. The chain is built from TRBV6-2 or TRBV6-3 and TRBJ2-5, with D possibly TRBD1 on 6 matching bases. The V and J ends lost 0 bases and 10 bases respectively, with 15 bases between them. This CDR3 is built from 14 residues. Germline V CDR1 and CDR2: MNHEY, SVGEGT. This CDR3 reads CASSYSTGSRVQYF. CDR3 in DNA: TGTGCCAGCAGTTACTCTACAGGGTCTCGGGTCCAGTACTTC.

About this clone: A much more abundant neighbour one base away suggests this may be a read error. The same CDR3 also results from other DNA sequences found in this sample. J is TRBJ1-1 and V is TRBV6-2 or TRBV6-3; D is undetermined. The CDR3 extends over 13 amino acids. Trimming took 11 bases from V and 1 from J, leaving 14 bases between them. CDR1 is MNHEY and CDR2 is SVGEGT in the germline V gene. The CDR3 reads CAGTPAANTEAFF. CDR3 in DNA: TGTGCCGGCACTCCCGCGGCGAACACTGAAGCTTTCTTT.

The gene calls are TRBV11-1 and TRBJ2-3; tentatively, D is TRBD2 (5 bases). The V and J ends lost 5 bases and 0 bases respectively, with 9 bases between them. Germline V gene data show CDR1 as SGHAT and CDR2 as FQDESV (reference sequence). There are 14 residues in the CDR3. CDR3 in amino acids: CASSRGDSTDTQYF. The CDR3 nucleotides read TGTGCCAGCAGCCGGGGAGACAGCACAGATACGCAGTATTTT.

This clone was detected many times. The J gene is TRBJ2-7, the V gene TRBV11-2; TRBD1 aligns across 9 bases. The CDR3 runs 14 residues. Germline V gene sequence: CDR1 SGHAT, CDR2 FQNNGV. J gave up 3 bases and V 3 bases, and 3 bases lay outside the gene matches. The DNA of the CDR3 is TGTGCCAGCAGCTTCGGGACAGGGATCTACGAGCAGTACTTC. Translated, it gives CASSFGTGIYEQYF.

This clone was detected ten times or more. The gene calls are TRBV20-1 and TRBJ2-1, with D uncertain. The germline V gene encodes CDR1 DFQATT and CDR2 SNEGSKA (reference sequence). This CDR3 is built from 15 residues. The ends were cut back, 1 base at V and 4 bases at J, with 14 bases in the middle. CDR3 in amino acids: CSARGATLTYNEQFF. The CDR3 bases are TGCAGTGCTAGAGGGGCGACTCTTACTTACAATGAGCAGTTCTTC.

This clone was detected ten times or more. The chain employs TRBV10-1 and TRBJ1-4, with 7 bases that match TRBD1. The CDR3 sequence is 13 residues long. Germline V gene data show CDR1 as WNHNN and CDR2 as SYGVQD (reference sequence). The J segment lost 8 bases and the V segment lost 7 bases, leaving 7 bases of the junction unmatched. DNA for the CDR3: TGCGCCAGCAAGGAGACAGGGTTCGAAAAACTGTTTTTT. Its protein product is CASKETGFEKLFF.

The rearrangement joins TRBV5-1 to TRBJ2-7; weak D call: TRBD1 (6 bases). The CDR3 sequence is 14 residues long. Germline values: CDR1 SGHRS, CDR2 YFSETQ. Between the trimmed V and J ends, which lost 7 bases and 0 bases, there was a span of 14 bases. CDR3 loop: CASGTGTSSYEQYF. Here the CDR3 DNA reads TGCGCCAGCGGGACCGGGACAAGCTCCTACGAGCAGTACTTC.

The table lists this clone with many counts. V is TRBV6-2 or TRBV6-3 and J is TRBJ1-2, with D uncertain. The CDR3 consists of 13 residues. V gave up 2 bases and J gave up 6 bases, with 10 bases separating them. The germline CDR1 and CDR2 sequences are MNHEY and SVGEGT. Here the CDR3 DNA reads TGTGCCAGCAGTTACAGCCAGGTCAATGGCTACACCTTC. Encoded protein: CASSYSQVNGYTF.

With regard to this clone: It is likely a read error, because the conserved phenylalanine at the end of the CDR3 is missing. The chain joins TRBV29-1 to TRBJ1-1, with D perhaps matching TRBD1 (6 bases). Germline lookup yields CDR1 SQVTM and CDR2 ANQGSEA. The CDR3 totals 13 residues. The CDR3 DNA is TGCATCGTCGAAAAACAGGGGAACACTGAAGCTTTCCTT. The encoded protein is CIVEKQGNTEAFL.

Regarding this clone: A much larger clone lies one base from this, so it may be a read error. Other DNA variants within this sample encode the same CDR3. The chain employs TRBV20-1 and TRBJ2-5; D might be TRBD1 or TRBD2, each matching 6 bases. CDR1 and CDR2 from the germline V gene are DFQATT and SNEGSKA (reference sequence). The V and J ends lost 3 bases and 5 bases respectively, with 16 bases between them. This CDR3 comprises 14 residues. The CDR3 is CSASFREGGETQYF. The CDR3 bases are TGCAGTGCTAGTTTTCGGGAAGGGGGGGAGACCCAGTACTTC.

Ten or more counts support this clone. This chain joins TRBV7-2 and TRBJ1-2; D is perhaps TRBD1 (6 bases). Trimming took off 2 bases at V and 4 bases at J, with 11 bases between the two ends. The CDR3 is 14 amino acids. CDR1 and CDR2 from the germline V gene are SGHTA and FQGNSA. CDR3 coding DNA: TGTGCCAGCAGCTTAAGGGGGACGGGCTATGGCTACACCTTC. Translated: CASSLRGTGYGYTF.

This chain links TRBV6-2 or TRBV6-3 with TRBJ2-7, with 11 nucleotides matching TRBD2. J gave up 4 bases and V 8 bases, and 7 bases lay outside the gene matches. In germline, CDR1 is MNHEY, CDR2 SVGEGT. CDR3 length: 14 amino acids. CDR3 protein: CASHLTSGSYEQYF. CDR3 DNA sequence: TGTGCCAGCCACCTCACTAGCGGGAGTTACGAGCAGTACTTC.

This clone has just a few counts. The V and J genes are TRBV7-2 and TRBJ1-1; D remains unclear. Per germline, CDR1 SGHTA and CDR2 FQGNSA. The CDR3 contains 14 residues. Trimming took off 6 bases at V and 4 bases at J, with 15 bases between the two ends. The CDR3 nucleotides read TGTGCCAGCAGTTTGATGAGACGGGGCACTGAAGCTTTCTTT. Translation: CASSLMRRGTEAFF.

This clone was detected many times. V usage is TRBV19 and J usage is TRBJ2-2, with 7 bases identical to TRBD1. CDR3 size: 11 residues. The germline gives CDR1 LNHDA, CDR2 SQIVND (reference sequence). The V gene end was trimmed by 9 bases and the J gene end by 6 bases; junction bases not matched to a gene: 1. In DNA, the CDR3 is TGTGCCAGCCAGGGGGCCGGGGAGCTGTTTTTT. Translation gives CASQGAGELFF.

There are many counts of this clone. The chain employs TRBV5-1 and TRBJ2-5; D uncertain. Per germline, CDR1 SGHRS and CDR2 YFSETQ. This CDR3 region has 12 residues. V lost 1 base to trimming and J lost 2 bases, with 3 bases between them. CDR3 loop: CASSLFQETQYF. The DNA for the CDR3 is TGCGCCAGCAGCTTGTTTCAAGAGACCCAGTACTTC.

This clone was seen many times. The rearrangement joins TRBV4-1 to TRBJ2-3, with D perhaps matching TRBD2 (5 bases). Looked up from germline, CDR1 is MGHRA and CDR2 is YSYEKL. V was clipped by 1 base and J by 4 bases, with 6 bases between them. The CDR3 has 13 residues. DNA for the CDR3: TGCGCCAGCAGCCAAGTACTAGCAGATACGCAGTATTTT. Translated: CASSQVLADTQYF.